The next 31 T cell receptor beta chains were all read from a single sample in a study of T cell repertoires in ileal Crohn's disease. TCRdb keeps only in-frame clones here, not all; method: immunoSEQ multiplex PCR. The table records over 12,000 clones, 70% to 85% of them present only once. Sequenced material: ileal tissue. The receptors here all came from an adult with Crohn's disease.

The chain carries TRBV5-1 and TRBJ2-7, with D possibly being TRBD1 (6 bases). Germline CDR1 is SGHRS and CDR2 is YFSETQ. V dropped 4 bases and J dropped 3 bases, with 17 bases sitting between them. This CDR3 comprises 15 residues. CDR3 protein: CASSQLWDTHYEQYF. CDR3 in DNA: TGCGCCAGCAGCCAGTTGTGGGACACGCACTACGAGCAGTACTTC.

The CDR3 region is CASSVVPKGGSDTQYF. For the CDR3, the DNA is TGTGCCAGCAGCGTAGTTCCAAAAGGGGGTTCAGATACGCAGTATTTT. The chain uses TRBV9 and TRBJ2-3, with D perhaps TRBD1 (6 bases). Per germline, CDR1 SGDLS and CDR2 YYNGEE. This CDR3 comprises 16 residues. V was trimmed by 0 bases and J by 4 bases, leaving 15 bases between them.

This clone was detected a few times. This chain links TRBV2 with TRBJ2-7; 8 bases align to TRBD1. Germline loops: CDR1 SNHLY, CDR2 FYNNEI. This CDR3 comprises 12 residues. The trim removed 9 bases at V and 5 bases at J, leaving 6 bases unmatched. CDR3 nucleotides: TGTGCCAGAGCACAGGGGGGTGACGAGCAGTACTTC. It yields the protein CARAQGGDEQYF.

Worth noting for this clone: The same CDR3 can be traced to other DNA sequences in this sample. The V and J genes are TRBV7-6 and TRBJ1-1, with TRBD1 matching 7 bases. The CDR3 contains 13 residues. In germline, CDR1 is SGHVS, CDR2 FNYEAQ. The trim removed 5 bases at V and 3 bases at J, leaving 3 bases unmatched. CDR3 in DNA: TGTGCCAGCAGCCGGGACAGAGACACTGAAGCTTTCTTT. This translates into CASSRDRDTEAFF.

This chain links TRBV4-1 with TRBJ1-2; a possible D gene is TRBD1 (5 bases). Germline values: CDR1 MGHRA, CDR2 YSYEKL. The germline V and J ends were trimmed by 1 base and 3 bases, with 12 bases remaining between them. There are 15 residues in the CDR3. In DNA, the CDR3 is TGCGCCAGCAGCCAAGGCATAGGGGCTCACTATGGCTACACCTTC. Protein product: CASSQGIGAHYGYTF.

The genes are TRBV9 and TRBJ1-2; no definite D call. The CDR3 sequence is 14 residues long. CDR1 and CDR2 (germline): SGDLS, YYNGEE. V shed 3 bases and J shed 5 bases, with 14 bases lying between them. The DNA of the CDR3 is TGTGCCAGCAGCGGGGCCTACGGCGGGTATGGCTACACCTTC. Residues: CASSGAYGGYGYTF.

The V gene is TRBV6-4, the J gene TRBJ2-1; 11 bases line up with TRBD1. V was clipped by 4 bases and J by 7 bases; unmatched bases: 3. This CDR3 contains 14 residues. CDR1 is MRHNA and CDR2 is SNTAGT in the germline V gene. The CDR3 here is CASSVRDRGNEQFF. The DNA of the CDR3 is TGTGCCAGCAGTGTTAGGGACAGGGGGAATGAGCAGTTCTTC.

The chain uses TRBV15 and TRBJ2-2; the D gene is possibly TRBD1 (7 bases). The CDR3 has 18 residues. V was pared by 0 bases and J by 2 bases, with 16 bases between. Per germline, CDR1 LNHNV and CDR2 YYDKDF (reference sequence). This chain's CDR3 is CATSREGGRGVNTGELFF. Here the CDR3 DNA reads TGTGCCACCAGCAGAGAAGGTGGCAGGGGGGTAAACACCGGGGAGCTGTTTTTT. Using reference TRBV15 and TRBJ2-2 for the parts outside the CDR3, the full variable domain is DAMVIQNPRYQVTQFGKPVTLSCSQTLNHNVMYWYQQKSSQAPKLLFHYYDKDFNNEADTPDNFQSRRPNTSFCFLDIRSPGLGDTAMYLCATSREGGRGVNTGELFFGEGSRLTVL.

This sequence joins TRBV5-6 and TRBJ2-2, with D tentatively TRBD1 (5 bases). This CDR3 has 15 amino acids. V was trimmed by 3 bases and J by 6 bases, leaving 15 bases between them. The germline V gene encodes CDR1 SGHDT and CDR2 YYEEEE. The CDR3 loop reads CASSSSPFRAGELFF. CDR3 DNA sequence: TGTGCCAGCAGCTCCAGCCCTTTCAGGGCCGGGGAGCTGTTTTTT.

For the CDR3, the DNA is TGCGCCAGCACCCTCCGGGCGGGGGCCCTCTCTGGGGCCAACGTCCTGACTTTC. Residues: CASTLRAGALSGANVLTF. The chain couples TRBV5-1 to TRBJ2-6, with D maybe TRBD2 (7 bases). CDR3 length: 18 amino acids. The germline V gene has CDR1 SGHRS and CDR2 YFSETQ. The V and J ends lost 6 bases and 0 bases respectively, with 19 bases between them. Based on the CDR3 plus reference TRBV5-1 and TRBJ2-6, the full variable domain is KAGVTQTPRYLIKTRGQQVTLSCSPISGHRSVSWYQQTPGQGLQFLFEYFSETQRNKGNFPGRFSGRQFSNSRSEMNVSTLELGDSALYLCASTLRAGALSGANVLTFGAGSRLTVL.

The V gene is TRBV6-1, the J gene TRBJ2-5; 7 bases agree with TRBD2. The CDR3 length is 14 residues. Germline trimming cut 2 bases from V and 3 bases from J; bases unmatched to any gene: 3. Germline V lookup: CDR1 MNHNS, CDR2 SASEGT. CDR3 sequence reads: CASSELGGKETQYF. The CDR3 DNA reads as TGTGCCAGCAGTGAACTCGGGGGGAAAGAGACCCAGTACTTC.

The chain is built from TRBV13 and TRBJ2-7, with a tentative D call TRBD1 (5 bases). The CDR3 is 12 amino acids. Per germline, CDR1 PRHDT and CDR2 FYEKMQ (reference sequence). Between the trimmed V and J ends, which lost 3 bases and 6 bases, there was a span of 9 bases. This CDR3 is CASSFTQGEQYF. The CDR3 DNA sequence: TGTGCCAGCAGCTTCACGCAGGGCGAGCAGTACTTC.

This chain's CDR3 is CASSYFPGWMNTEAFF. In DNA, the CDR3 is TGTGCCAGCAGTTACTTTCCCGGGTGGATGAACACTGAAGCTTTCTTT. The rearrangement uses TRBV6-5 and TRBJ1-1; D is unresolved. Germline CDR1 reads MNHEY; CDR2 reads SVGAGI. Trimming shortened V by 1 base and J by 0 bases, and 12 bases separated the two germline ends. The length of the CDR3 is 16 residues.

V and J are TRBV10-2 and TRBJ2-3, with 14 positions matching TRBD2. CDR3 length: 16 amino acids. In germline, CDR1 is WSHSY, CDR2 SAAADI. V lost 3 bases and J lost 6; bases outside the gene matches: 5. The DNA of the CDR3 is TGCGCCAGCAGTGAACCGGGACTAGCGGGAGTTGATACGCAGTATTTT. Amino acid sequence: CASSEPGLAGVDTQYF.

The chain employs TRBV18 and TRBJ2-7, with D possibly TRBD2 on 6 matching bases. V was trimmed by 2 bases and J by 3 bases, leaving 8 bases between them. The germline V gene encodes CDR1 KGHSH and CDR2 LQKENI. This CDR3 is built from 13 residues. CDR3 protein: CASSPGGIYEQYF. CDR3 sequence (DNA): TGTGCCAGCTCACCAGGAGGGATCTACGAGCAGTACTTC.

V gene TRBV7-3 combines with J gene TRBJ2-6, with 7 bases that match TRBD1. CDR1 is SGHTA and CDR2 is FQGTGA in the germline V gene. CDR3 length equals 18 residues. With 0 bases clipped from V and 0 bases from J, the junction kept 5 bases outside the gene matches. The CDR3 reads CASSLTSGQLSGANVLTF. DNA of the CDR3: TGTGCCAGCAGCTTAACGTCGGGACAGCTCTCTGGGGCCAACGTCCTGACTTTC.

This sequence joins TRBV7-6 and TRBJ1-6; 8 bases map to TRBD1. V shed 5 bases and J 7 bases; nucleotides not matched to a gene: 7. Germline loops: CDR1 SGHVS, CDR2 FNYEAQ. The CDR3 is 15 amino acids. CDR3 nucleotides: TGTGCCAGCAGCACCCGACAGGGGAGGAATTCACCCCTCCACTTT. Translated, it gives CASSTRQGRNSPLHF.

V usage is TRBV28 and J usage is TRBJ1-1; D perhaps matches TRBD1 (6 bases). There are 11 residues in the CDR3. Trimming shortened V by 2 bases and J by 9 bases, and 7 bases separated the two germline ends. CDR1 is MDHEN, CDR2 SYDVKM, per germline. CDR3 in amino acids: CASSLRDKAFF. CDR3 bases: TGTGCCAGCAGTTTACGGGACAAAGCTTTCTTT.

This chain uses TRBV2 with TRBJ2-3; D remains ambiguous. Germline CDR1 is SNHLY and CDR2 is FYNNEI. V was cut by 3 bases and J by 1 base, with 11 bases left in between. The CDR3 runs to 15 residues. The DNA of the CDR3 is TGTGCCAGCAGTGATGCGAACTTTCGCACAGATACGCAGTATTTT. Translation gives CASSDANFRTDTQYF. Based on the CDR3 plus reference TRBV2 and TRBJ2-3, the full variable domain is EPEVTQTPSHQVTQMGQEVILRCVPISNHLYFYWYRQILGQKVEFLVSFYNNEISEKSEIFDDQFSVERPDGSNFTLKIRSTKLEDSAMYFCASSDANFRTDTQYFGPGTRLTVL.

The V and J genes are TRBV2 and TRBJ2-2; TRBD2 agrees at 9 bases. Trimming removed 4 bases from V and 1 base from J; junction bases left unmatched: 4. The CDR3 runs 16 residues. Germline V gene lookup returns CDR1 SNHLY and CDR2 FYNNEI. CDR3: CASSALAGRNTGELFF. DNA of the CDR3: TGTGCCAGCAGTGCCCTAGCGGGACGGAACACCGGGGAGCTGTTTTTT.

V gene TRBV27 combines with J gene TRBJ2-6; D uncertain. The V gene's germline CDR1 is MNHEY and CDR2 SMNVEV (reference sequence). Trimming pared 5 bases from V and 0 bases from J, leaving 8 bases between. The CDR3 has 15 residues. CDR3 sequence reads: CASSVYHSGANVLTF. As DNA, the CDR3 is TGTGCCAGCAGTGTCTACCACTCTGGGGCCAACGTCCTGACTTTC.

This clone is a singleton in its sample. The chain carries TRBV6-1 and TRBJ2-7, with 12 bases fitting TRBD2. Germline CDR1 reads MNHNS; CDR2 reads SASEGT. V trimming: 2 bases; J trimming: 5 bases; junction bases outside the gene matches: 4. This CDR3 contains 15 residues. In DNA, the CDR3 is TGTGCCAGCAGTGAACTAGCGGGAGGGCCCAACGAGCAGTACTTC. Encoded protein: CASSELAGGPNEQYF.

The gene calls are TRBV5-4 and TRBJ1-1; 7 bases are a match to TRBD1. This CDR3 has 15 amino acids. J gave up 10 bases and V 2 bases, and 14 bases lay outside the gene matches. The germline CDR1 and CDR2 sequences are SGHNT and YYREEE (reference sequence). The CDR3 reads CASSLDTGDWVSAFF. The CDR3 bases are TGTGCCAGCAGCTTAGACACAGGGGACTGGGTTTCAGCTTTCTTT. The full variable domain, with the rest looked up from reference TRBV5-4 and TRBJ1-1, is ETGVTQSPTHLIKTRGQQVTLRCSSQSGHNTVSWYQQALGQGPQFIFQYYREEENGRGNFPPRFSGLQFPNYSSELNVNALELDDSALYLCASSLDTGDWVSAFFGQGTRLTVV.

This rearrangement joins TRBV18 to TRBJ2-7; 8 nucleotides agree with TRBD2. The germline V gene has CDR1 KGHSH and CDR2 LQKENI. With 4 bases clipped from V and 5 bases from J, the junction kept 13 bases outside the gene matches. CDR3 length equals 16 residues. CDR3 amino acids: CASSLERGGLANEQYF. The CDR3, as DNA: TGTGCCAGCTCACTAGAACGGGGGGGCCTTGCGAACGAGCAGTACTTC.

The V and J genes are TRBV5-1 and TRBJ1-2, with TRBD1 matching over 7 bases. The V segment lost 1 base and the J segment 0 bases; nucleotides outside the gene matches: 3. Germline CDR1 is SGHRS and CDR2 is YFSETQ. The CDR3 is made up of 15 amino acids. Written as DNA, the CDR3 is TGCGCCAGCAGCTTGCTCGGGACAGCTAACTATGGCTACACCTTC. Translation: CASSLLGTANYGYTF.

This clone was picked up a small number of times. The rearrangement links TRBV19 to TRBJ1-5, with D hard to call. V lost 3 bases to trimming and J lost 0 bases, with 15 bases between them. Germline CDR1 is LNHDA and CDR2 is SQIVND (reference sequence). The CDR3 contains 17 residues. The CDR3 region is CASSMKLAVYSNQPQHF. The CDR3 DNA reads as TGTGCCAGTAGTATGAAATTGGCAGTTTATAGCAATCAGCCCCAGCATTTT.

The CDR3 is CASSPDRGRLSYEQYF. CDR3 in DNA: TGTGCCAGCAGCCCCGACCGAGGGAGACTCTCCTACGAGCAGTACTTC. The gene calls are TRBV7-9 and TRBJ2-7; tentatively, D is TRBD2 (5 bases). Germline V CDR1 and CDR2: SEHNR, FQNEAQ (reference sequence). The CDR3 is 16 residues long. The V end was cut by 5 bases, the J end by 0 bases, with 17 bases between.

V is TRBV28 and J is TRBJ1-5; 9 bases line up with TRBD1. CDR1 is MDHEN and CDR2 is SYDVKM in the germline V gene. The CDR3 has 16 residues. After removal of 3 bases from V and 5 bases from J, the junction contained 8 bases not matched to a gene. The CDR3 region is CASSFPSGQGHQPQHF. CDR3 in DNA: TGTGCCAGCAGTTTTCCTTCGGGACAGGGCCATCAGCCCCAGCATTTT.

The J gene is TRBJ2-3, the V gene TRBV10-1, with a tentative D call TRBD1 (5 bases). Trimming stripped 0 bases from V and 2 bases from J, with 9 bases between. This CDR3 has 15 residues. Germline V gene data show CDR1 as WNHNN and CDR2 as SYGVQD (reference sequence). CDR3 protein: CASSESGAFTDTQYF. CDR3 nucleotide sequence: TGCGCCAGCAGTGAGTCAGGGGCATTCACAGATACGCAGTATTTT.

This clone was seen a handful of times. The chain carries TRBV27 and TRBJ2-7, with 10 bases fitting TRBD1. J was trimmed by 7 bases and V by 4 bases; bases with no gene match: 7. The CDR3 has 14 residues. Germline V gene data show CDR1 as MNHEY and CDR2 as SMNVEV (reference sequence). CDR3 sequence (DNA): TGTGCCAGCAGTTCGTGGACAGGGGGACGGGAGCAGTACTTC. Translating it yields CASSSWTGGREQYF.

The chain uses TRBV5-4 and TRBJ1-4, with D perhaps matching TRBD1 (6 bases). Trimming stripped 3 bases from V and 5 bases from J, with 11 bases between. The CDR3 runs 14 residues. CDR1 is SGHNT and CDR2 is YYREEE in the germline V gene (reference sequence). The CDR3 nucleotides are TGTGCCAGCAGCTCAGACAGGTTGAATGAAAAACTGTTTTTT. Protein product: CASSSDRLNEKLFF. Complete variable domain (other parts from reference TRBV5-4 and TRBJ1-4): ETGVTQSPTHLIKTRGQQVTLRCSSQSGHNTVSWYQQALGQGPQFIFQYYREEENGRGNFPPRFSGLQFPNYSSELNVNALELDDSALYLCASSSDRLNEKLFFGSGTQLSVL.